What follows is one T cell receptor beta chain and its context. Assignments of participants to cohorts depended upon their own reported clinical history. Profiled with immunoSEQ multiplex PCR; TCRdb holds only in-frame clones, not every one. Of 150,000 to 200,000 clones listed, about 88% are singletons. The germline V gene has CDR1 MNHEY and CDR2 SVGAGI. This CDR3 spans 16 amino acids. With 4 bases removed from V and 6 bases from J, the gap between germline ends came to 22 bases. The data stem from a study of blood T cell repertoires in COVID-19. Study-level background: The study drew acute and convalescent COVID-19 samples from the United States, Italy and Spain. T cells, B-cell-depleted T cells, or PBMCs provided the cDNA or gDNA that served as material.

The source material was PBMCs or T cells enriched from blood (not recorded which). The gene calls are TRBV6-5 and TRBJ2-7; D call uncertain. The TCR was taken from a woman aged 45-60 years who had recovered from COVID-19. CDR3 loop: CASSSTLTSARFEQYF. The CDR3 region has the DNA TGTGCCAGCAGTTCAACCCTGACCAGTGCTAGATTCGAGCAGTACTTC.